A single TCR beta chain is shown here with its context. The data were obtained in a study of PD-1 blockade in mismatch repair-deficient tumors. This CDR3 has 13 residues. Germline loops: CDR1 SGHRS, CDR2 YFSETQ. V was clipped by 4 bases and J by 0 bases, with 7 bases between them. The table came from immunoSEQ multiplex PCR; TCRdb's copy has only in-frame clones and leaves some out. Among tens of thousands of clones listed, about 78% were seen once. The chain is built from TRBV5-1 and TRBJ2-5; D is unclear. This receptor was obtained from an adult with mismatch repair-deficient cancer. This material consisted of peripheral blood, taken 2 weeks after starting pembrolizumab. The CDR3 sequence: CASSLTYQETQYF. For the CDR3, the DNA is TGCGCCAGCAGCCTCACGTACCAAGAGACCCAGTACTTC.